The rows below give T cell receptor beta chains drawn from one sample of a study of breast tumors, draining lymph nodes, adjacent tissues. TCRdb re-called the multiplex PCR reads through MiXCR, storing one row per CDR3 protein. The sample comprises about 230,000 distinct CDR3 sequences, approximately 29% of which are singletons, and around 1.4% rests with the top ten. Sequenced: axillary lymph node tissue. The receptor set was obtained from a female donor with breast cancer. Some clones in this sample may be carry-over from other donors' samples. Both conserved end residues are part of each CDR3. Fields, in order: V gene, D gene, J gene, clone size, CDR3 protein, CDR3 DNA. The D gene is left open where the match is weak. Rows give clone size only sometimes, using once, few, many, or a class for an expanded clone.

v_call: TRBV20-1
d_call: .
j_call: TRBJ2-3
clone_size: many
cdr3_aa: CSAWGLRTDTQYF
cdr3_nt: TGCAGTGCTTGGGGACTCCGCACAGATACGCAGTATTTT

v_call: TRBV19
d_call: TRBD1
j_call: TRBJ1-4
clone_size: .
cdr3_aa: CATWDRATNEKLFF
cdr3_nt: TGTGCCACCTGGGACAGAGCAACTAATGAAAAACTGTTTTTT

v_call: TRBV6-6
d_call: .
j_call: TRBJ1-4
clone_size: many
cdr3_aa: CASGPWDGNEKLFF
cdr3_nt: TGTGCCAGCGGGCCTTGGGACGGGAATGAAAAACTGTTTTTT

v_call: TRBV2
d_call: TRBD2
j_call: TRBJ2-1
clone_size: many
cdr3_aa: CASSRHPSGNEQFF
cdr3_nt: TGTGCCAGCAGTCGACACCCTAGCGGGAATGAGCAGTTCTTC

v_call: TRBV5-6
d_call: TRBD2
j_call: TRBJ2-5
clone_size: many
cdr3_aa: CASSSGVSGRKETQYF
cdr3_nt: TGTGCCAGCAGCTCAGGAGTCAGCGGGAGGAAAGAGACCCAGTACTTC

v_call: TRBV28
d_call: TRBD2
j_call: TRBJ2-7
clone_size: .
cdr3_aa: CAITGTSGIYEQYF
cdr3_nt: TGTGCCATTACTGGGACTAGCGGGATATACGAGCAGTACTTC

v_call: TRBV5-4
d_call: .
j_call: TRBJ2-1
clone_size: many
cdr3_aa: CASSSPGLGLNEQFF
cdr3_nt: TGTGCCAGCAGCTCACCGGGACTTGGATTAAATGAGCAGTTCTTC

v_call: TRBV6-2/TRBV6-3
d_call: .
j_call: TRBJ1-5
clone_size: once
cdr3_aa: CASSVTGRSNQPQHF
cdr3_nt: TGTGCCAGCAGTGTAACCGGGCGTAGCAATCAGCCCCAGCATTTT

v_call: TRBV19
d_call: TRBD1
j_call: TRBJ1-2
clone_size: many
cdr3_aa: CASSMGSDRPYGYTF
cdr3_nt: TGTGCCAGTAGTATGGGCTCGGACAGGCCATATGGCTACACCTTC

v_call: TRBV7-2
d_call: .
j_call: TRBJ2-1
clone_size: many
cdr3_aa: CASSTGGIHEQFF
cdr3_nt: TGTGCCAGCAGCACTGGGGGGATCCATGAGCAGTTCTTC

v_call: TRBV5-1
d_call: .
j_call: TRBJ2-3
clone_size: many
cdr3_aa: CASRLRGWGDTQYF
cdr3_nt: TGCGCCAGCAGGTTGAGGGGCTGGGGAGATACGCAGTATTTT

v_call: TRBV4-1
d_call: .
j_call: TRBJ1-5
clone_size: many
cdr3_aa: CASSQGGGLDSNQPQHF
cdr3_nt: TGCGCCAGCAGCCAAGGCGGGGGGTTGGATAGCAATCAGCCCCAGCATTTT

v_call: TRBV7-3
d_call: .
j_call: TRBJ2-5
clone_size: .
cdr3_aa: CASSLAAQETQYF
cdr3_nt: TGTGCCAGCAGCTTAGCGGCACAAGAGACCCAGTACTTC

v_call: TRBV20-1
d_call: .
j_call: TRBJ2-2
clone_size: many
cdr3_aa: CSARDGGRGDTGELFF
cdr3_nt: TGCAGTGCTAGAGATGGGGGCAGGGGTGACACCGGGGAGCTGTTTTTT

v_call: TRBV12-3/TRBV12-4
d_call: TRBD1
j_call: TRBJ1-5
clone_size: many
cdr3_aa: CASSTRTGGPSAQHF
cdr3_nt: TGTGCCAGCAGTACCCGAACAGGGGGCCCCTCGGCCCAGCATTTT